A selection of T cell receptor beta chains follows, all from one sample in a study of chemoradiotherapy in HPV16-positive cancers. Only in-frame clones appear in the TCRdb table, and some are missing; sequencing was by immunoSEQ multiplex PCR. The sample carries 13,000 to 15,000 clones, just under 70% recorded once. Sample acquisition took place from a patient who underwent chemoradiotherapy. These receptors originate from a human donor with HPV-associated anogenital cancer. The CDR3 runs from the conserved cysteine through the conserved F or W.

cdr3_aa	v_call	j_call
CASSSREVRNQPQHF	TRBV28	TRBJ1-5
CASSEALGNTEAFF	TRBV2	TRBJ1-1
CSVLRGTEAFF	TRBV29-1	TRBJ1-1
CASSLATGGQETQYF	TRBV7-9	TRBJ2-5
CASSPGRKQPQHF	TRBV18	TRBJ1-5
CASSHATGTPYF	TRBV4-1	TRBJ2-7
CASSHGTGDTEAFF	TRBV6-6	TRBJ1-1
CASSLRLAGGIGSDTQYF	TRBV5-4	TRBJ2-3
CASSGTSGGYNSPLHF	TRBV5-4	TRBJ1-6
CASSLGLENEKLFF	TRBV5-1	TRBJ1-4
CAWSRSNTEAFF	TRBV30	TRBJ1-1
CASSLKGTGTNTIYF	TRBV5-6	TRBJ1-3
CASSWGRGEKLFF	TRBV28	TRBJ1-4
CASSQDFGTHYGYTF	TRBV4-1	TRBJ1-2
CASSQDLTDGDEQFF	TRBV4-3	TRBJ2-1
CASSGGGVADTQYF	TRBV2	TRBJ2-3
CAWNQGAHLNEQFF	TRBV30	TRBJ2-1
CSVARGSTSTDTQYF	TRBV29-1	TRBJ2-3
CASSQGADRGEYGYTF	TRBV4-3	TRBJ1-2
CAISTSGGQLSYNEQFF	TRBV10-3	TRBJ2-1
CSASPGQGYNEQFF	TRBV29-1	TRBJ2-1
CASRGSGTRATSNQPQHF	TRBV19	TRBJ1-5
CSVPFLSEAFF	TRBV20-1	TRBJ1-1
CASSLGGTGDNQPQHF	TRBV27	TRBJ1-5
CASSGDAGNSPLHF	TRBV6-1	TRBJ1-6
CASSQGRGETQYF	TRBV14	TRBJ2-5
CASSLETLTGKEQYF	TRBV5-8	TRBJ2-7
CASSYVWGSMNTEAFF	TRBV6-5	TRBJ1-1
CASSLVGGTNEKLFF	TRBV5-1	TRBJ1-4
CASSDLIGGNQPQHF	TRBV6-1	TRBJ1-5
CASSDLNGELFF	TRBV5-4	TRBJ2-2
CASSLQNTGELFF	TRBV28	TRBJ2-2
CASSPPGTGVSYNEQFF	TRBV18	TRBJ2-1
CASSLGRNTEAFF	TRBV7-9	TRBJ1-1
CASSSRGGTLSYEQYF	TRBV27	TRBJ2-7
CASSGSLNNSPLHF	TRBV19	TRBJ1-6
CAIGQTYEQYF	TRBV6-1	TRBJ2-7
CASTVQDNEQFF	TRBV7-9	TRBJ2-1
CASSLDRSEAFF	TRBV7-9	TRBJ1-1
CASSGNNEQFF	TRBV2	TRBJ2-1
CASSHPRAGFVGEQYF	TRBV7-9	TRBJ2-7
CASRVTSGSYEQYF	TRBV27	TRBJ2-7
CASSLNLSGRRLSGELFF	TRBV7-2	TRBJ2-2
CASSLDRSPLHF	TRBV19	TRBJ1-6
CASSIGKGSNQPQHF	TRBV19	TRBJ1-5
CASSFSTQSTDTQYF	TRBV5-1	TRBJ2-3